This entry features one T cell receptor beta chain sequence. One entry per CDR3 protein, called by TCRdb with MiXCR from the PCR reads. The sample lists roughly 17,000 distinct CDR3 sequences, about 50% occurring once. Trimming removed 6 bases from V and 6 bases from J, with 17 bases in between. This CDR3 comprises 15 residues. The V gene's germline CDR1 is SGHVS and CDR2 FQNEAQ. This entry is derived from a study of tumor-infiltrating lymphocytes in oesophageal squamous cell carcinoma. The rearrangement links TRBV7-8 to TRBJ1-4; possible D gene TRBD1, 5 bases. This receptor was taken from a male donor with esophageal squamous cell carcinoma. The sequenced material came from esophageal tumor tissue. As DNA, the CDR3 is TGTGCCAGCAGAAGTGGGGGGAAGGTAGATGAAAAACTGTTTTTT. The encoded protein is CASRSGGKVDEKLFF.